This T cell receptor beta chain came from a study of neurological immune-mediated disorders. V gave up 6 bases and J gave up 3 bases, with 21 bases separating them. The CDR3 loop spans 17 amino acids. Germline loops: CDR1 SEHNR, CDR2 FQNEAQ (reference sequence). Volunteers from a blood bank in Maryland, USA, constituted the healthy controls. Sorted libraries drew on approximately 960,000 CD4+ or CD8+ T cells. Via MiXCR, TCRdb re-called the 5' RACE reads, giving one row per CDR3 protein. The sample consists of 15,000 to 20,000 distinct CDR3 sequences, roughly 10% of them appearing once. There are many counts of this clonotype.

The chain joins TRBV7-9 to TRBJ1-3; no definite D call. This TCR was recovered from a woman aged 45-59 years in good health. Sequencing was done on a sample of CD8+ T cells from blood. In DNA, the CDR3 is TGTGCCAGCAGTTCAGACCCCCGGGCGAAAAATGGAAACACCATATATTTT. Translation: CASSSDPRAKNGNTIYF.